Below, one TCR beta chain is given with its context. The data originate from a study of blood T cell repertoires in COVID-19. Only in-frame clones appear in the TCRdb table, and some are missing; sequencing was by immunoSEQ multiplex PCR. The sample lists 250,000 to 350,000 clones, roughly 85% occurring once. V trimming: 5 bases; J trimming: 4 bases; junction bases outside the gene matches: 4. This CDR3 has 15 amino acids. Germline lookup yields CDR1 SGHAT and CDR2 FQNNGV. Material for sequencing was PBMCs or T cells enriched from blood (not recorded which). The receptor's source is a woman aged 45-59 years who had recovered from COVID-19. The chain combines TRBV11-2 with TRBJ2-5, with 13 bases that match TRBD2. CDR3 sequence: CASSLTSGGAETQYF. CDR3 in DNA: TGTGCCAGCAGCCTAACTAGCGGGGGGGCAGAGACCCAGTACTTC.